This TCR beta chain comes out of a study of blood T cell repertoires in COVID-19. CDR3 size: 14 residues. Germline assignment: CDR1 MDHEN and CDR2 SYDVKM. The germline V and J ends were trimmed by 6 bases and 9 bases, with 20 bases remaining between them. Authors' analysis steps: Reference gene primer amplification yielded estimated nucleated cell counts. Repertoires were generated with immunoSEQ multiplex PCR, while TCRdb's copy carries only in-frame clones and drops some. Clonal size and the V and J genes are those of that table, whereas D and trimming came from the DNA. This table holds roughly 120,000 clones, roughly nine tenths found once.

The sequencing input was peripheral blood. This TCR came from a man between 65 and 85 years old who had recovered from COVID-19. V usage is TRBV28 and J usage is TRBJ1-1; possible D gene TRBD1, 5 bases. CDR3 sequence (DNA): TGTGCCAGCAGCGGATTAGGGGCGGGATCGCAAGCTTTCTTT. Translating it yields CASSGLGAGSQAFF. The full variable domain, its missing parts supplied by reference TRBV28 and TRBJ1-1, is DVKVTQSSRYLVKRTGEKVFLECVQDMDHENMFWYRQDPGLGLRLIYFSYDVKMKEKGDIPEGYSVSREKKERFSLILESASTNQTSMYLCASSGLGAGSQAFFGQGTRLTVV.